The 19 T cell receptor beta chains below all came from one sample that was sequenced in a study of CD8 T cells in Susac syndrome (dated by TCRdb to between 2018 and 2020). Libraries were made using the immunoSEQ multiplex PCR assay. RNA was extracted using the RNeasy kit, and about 0.5 to 1 ug of the RNA was reverse transcribed with random hexamers. TCRdb itself trimmed the public reads at Q25 with fastp, ran MiXCR and retained productive beta chains. Rows are combined by CDR3 protein, so each entry shows the most common genes and DNA. The sample yields tens of thousands of distinct CDR3 sequences; 85% to 95% were counted once. About 0.21% of the sample is in the top ten clones. Sample: CD8+ T cells from PBMCs. Receptors were obtained from a human donor in good health.

This chain uses TRBV10-1 with TRBJ1-1; D call uncertain. Looked up from germline, CDR1 is WNHNN and CDR2 is SYGVQD (reference sequence). The length of the CDR3 is 14 residues. The V gene lost 2 bases and the J gene lost 6 bases, with 13 bases spanning the gap. The CDR3 here is CASSEDPVGAEAFF. CDR3 DNA sequence: TGCGCCAGCAGTGAGGACCCCGTGGGAGCTGAAGCTTTCTTT.

This clonotype was seen only once. The V and J genes are TRBV4-1 and TRBJ1-1; D is possibly TRBD1 (6 bases). Germline V lookup: CDR1 MGHRA, CDR2 YSYEKL. This CDR3 region has 12 residues. With 1 base removed from V and 8 bases from J, the gap between germline ends came to 8 bases. CDR3 bases: TGCGCCAGCAGCCAAGGGACAGCGGAAGCTTTCTTT. Protein: CASSQGTAEAFF.

This rearrangement joins TRBV28 to TRBJ2-7, with D unclear. Germline loops: CDR1 MDHEN, CDR2 SYDVKM. This CDR3 contains 14 residues. V lost 5 bases and J 2 bases, leaving 13 bases between the germline ends. CDR3 in DNA: TGTGCCAGCAGTCCGAGAACGGGTCCCTACGAGCAGTACTTC. Its translation: CASSPRTGPYEQYF.

This clonotype was recorded a few times. The V call is TRBV11-2, the J call TRBJ2-7; 8 bases line up with TRBD2. Trimming took 5 bases from V and 0 from J; bases not matched to a gene: 6. Per germline, CDR1 SGHAT and CDR2 FQNNGV. The CDR3 runs 15 residues. In nucleotides, the CDR3 is TGTGCCAGCAGCCCCCTCGGGGGGGACTCCTACGAGCAGTACTTC. Its protein product is CASSPLGGDSYEQYF.

This chain joins TRBV5-1 and TRBJ1-1, with 7 bases matching TRBD1. The CDR3 extends over 18 amino acids. Germline V lookup: CDR1 SGHRS, CDR2 YFSETQ. V shed 3 bases and J 5 bases; nucleotides not matched to a gene: 19. The CDR3 bases are TGCGCCAGCAGCTACGACAGACAGGGCGGATGGGGAGAGACTGAAGCTTTCTTT. Translated: CASSYDRQGGWGETEAFF.

CDR3 nucleotide sequence: TGTGCCAGCAGCCCGACAGGGGAGTCCACTGAAGCTTTCTTT. Residues: CASSPTGESTEAFF. This chain uses TRBV3-1 with TRBJ1-1; TRBD1 aligns across 8 bases. The germline V gene encodes CDR1 LGHDT and CDR2 YNNKEL (reference sequence). V was clipped by 4 bases and J by 4 bases; unmatched bases: 5. The length of the CDR3 is 14 residues. Using reference TRBV3-1 and TRBJ1-1 for the parts outside the CDR3, the full variable domain is DTAVSQTPKYLVTQMGNDKSIKCEQNLGHDTMYWYKQDSKKFLKIMFSYNNKELIINETVPNRFSPKSPDKAHLNLHINSLELGDSAVYFCASSPTGESTEAFFGQGTRLTVV.

J is TRBJ2-2 and V is TRBV27; a possible D gene is TRBD1 (5 bases). The germline V gene encodes CDR1 MNHEY and CDR2 SMNVEV (reference sequence). Trimming took off 6 bases at V and 0 bases at J, with 14 bases between the two ends. The CDR3 runs 16 residues. The CDR3 nucleotides are TGTGCCAGCAGCCCCCCCCGGACACCGAACACCGGGGAGCTGTTTTTT. This encodes CASSPPRTPNTGELFF.

This clonotype showed up just a few times. The chain recombines TRBV14 with TRBJ2-7; the match to TRBD1 covers 10 bases. Germline CDR1 reads SGHDN; CDR2 reads FVKESK. CDR3 length: 15 residues. Losses at the gene ends were 4 bases for V and 7 bases for J; bases not matched to a gene: 10. CDR3 DNA: TGTGCCAGCAGCCCCCGGACAGGGGGTCTGGGGGAGCAGTACTTC. Encoded protein: CASSPRTGGLGEQYF.

The rearrangement links TRBV7-9 to TRBJ2-7; 8 bases line up with TRBD1. The CDR3 is 14 residues long. J was trimmed by 2 bases and V by 5 bases; bases with no gene match: 5. Germline CDR1 reads SEHNR; CDR2 reads FQNEAQ (reference sequence). The CDR3 reads CASSDGQGAYEQYF. DNA of the CDR3: TGTGCCAGCAGCGATGGACAGGGCGCCTACGAGCAGTACTTC.

The V gene is TRBV18, the J gene TRBJ2-3; 12 bases map to TRBD2. J lost 2 bases, V lost 6 bases, and 3 bases had no gene match. Per germline, CDR1 KGHSH and CDR2 LQKENI. The CDR3 covers 15 residues. CDR3 in amino acids: CASSGLAGSTDTQYF. The CDR3, as DNA: TGTGCCAGCTCGGGACTAGCGGGCTCCACAGATACGCAGTATTTT.

The rearrangement joins TRBV9 to TRBJ2-1; D is perhaps TRBD1 or TRBD2 (5 bases each). Germline V gives CDR1 SGDLS, CDR2 YYNGEE. This CDR3 region has 12 residues. V lost 0 bases and J lost 8, with 6 bases in between. The CDR3 DNA reads as TGTGCCAGCAGCGTAGTGGGGGATGAGCAGTTCTTC. Its protein product is CASSVVGDEQFF.

This chain links TRBV10-3 with TRBJ2-7; D remains ambiguous. CDR3 length: 13 residues. Deletions cut 6 bases from V and 6 bases from J, with 15 bases between. Germline CDR1 reads ENHRY; CDR2 reads SYGVKD. The CDR3 sequence is CAIREGRVGEQYF. CDR3 in DNA: TGTGCCATCAGGGAAGGACGGGTGGGCGAGCAGTACTTC.

This rearrangement joins TRBV4-3 to TRBJ1-2; no clear D gene. The V end was cut by 0 bases, the J end by 0 bases, with 8 bases between. The CDR3 length is 15 residues. Germline V lookup: CDR1 LGHNA, CDR2 YSLEER. Here the CDR3 reads CASSQESVTNYGYTF. The CDR3 coding sequence is TGCGCCAGCAGCCAAGAATCCGTAACTAACTATGGCTACACCTTC.

V gene TRBV7-9 combines with J gene TRBJ2-1, with 7 bases lining up with TRBD2. From germline, CDR1 is SEHNR and CDR2 FQNEAQ (reference sequence). The CDR3 extends over 15 amino acids. V gave up 1 base and J gave up 9 bases; unmatched junction bases: 9. CDR3: CASSLEGPPGGEQFF. CDR3 coding DNA: TGTGCCAGCAGCTTAGAGGGACCCCCGGGGGGTGAGCAGTTCTTC.

V is TRBV5-6 and J is TRBJ1-2; D might be TRBD1 (5 bases). Germline-derived CDR1 and CDR2 are SGHDT and YYEEEE. This CDR3 contains 13 residues. Trimming cost V 2 bases and J 8 bases, with 13 bases left between them. In DNA, the CDR3 is TGTGCCAGCAGCTTCGGACAATCTCCGGGCTACACCTTC. This sequence encodes CASSFGQSPGYTF.

This clonotype was observed a single time. The CDR3 bases are TGTGCCAGCAGTGATTGGGGGGGAGGAGGTGAAAATGAGCAGTTCTTC. Protein sequence: CASSDWGGGGENEQFF. This rearrangement joins TRBV6-1 to TRBJ2-1; TRBD2 agrees at 7 bases. Germline CDR1 MNHNS, CDR2 SASEGT. V dropped 3 bases and J dropped 7; count of bases not matched to a gene: 12. The CDR3 contains 16 residues.

Concerning this clonotype itself: A read error may account for a junction end that differs from germline. The rearrangement joins TRBV28 to TRBJ2-7; tentatively, D is TRBD1 (6 bases). This CDR3 spans 17 amino acids. Germline loops: CDR1 MDHEN, CDR2 SYDVKM. CDR3 sequence reads: CANSFGLAGESSYEQYF. Here the CDR3 DNA reads TGTGCCAACAGTTTTGGCTTAGCAGGGGAGAGCTCCTACGAGCAGTACTTC.

The rearrangement uses TRBV6-5 and TRBJ2-7; 12 nucleotides align to TRBD2. Germline V gene lookup returns CDR1 MNHEY and CDR2 SVGAGI. V was pared by 11 bases and J by 4 bases, with 9 bases of the junction left unmatched. The CDR3 has 14 amino acids. CDR3 bases: TGTGCCTCCTCAGCTAGCGGGGGGGTTTACGAGCAGTACTTC. Translating gives CASSASGGVYEQYF.

The chain employs TRBV27 and TRBJ1-1; possible D gene TRBD1, 6 bases. This CDR3 has 16 amino acids. Trimming removed 1 base from V and 3 bases from J, with 15 bases in between. Germline loops: CDR1 MNHEY, CDR2 SMNVEV (reference sequence). The CDR3 sequence is CASSLFREDRYTEAFF. Written as DNA, the CDR3 is TGTGCCAGCAGTTTATTCAGGGAGGACAGATACACTGAAGCTTTCTTT.